The text below deals with one TCR beta chain. This entry comes from a study of blood T cell repertoires in COVID-19. Across the study: There were acute and convalescent COVID-19 samples, and they came from the United States, Italy and Spain. T cells, B-cell-depleted T cells, or PBMCs provided the cDNA or gDNA that served as material.

In the original processing: Estimated nucleated cell counts came from reference gene primer amplification. Clones were sequenced by immunoSEQ multiplex PCR, and TCRdb holds only the in-frame ones, with some missing. The DNA was the basis for D and trimming; V, J and clone size are from that table. Of more than 200,000 clones listed, 80% to 90% are singletons. The receptor comes from a woman aged 40 to 49 with active or convalescent COVID-19. Sequencing was performed on peripheral blood.

The CDR3 coding sequence is TGTGCCAGCAGCTTGGCCCTCACAGGGAGCGGGACCCAGTACTTC. This translates into CASSLALTGSGTQYF. The V gene is TRBV5-4, the J gene TRBJ2-5; D might be TRBD1 (6 bases). V lost 0 bases and J lost 7, with 16 bases in between. Germline V gene data show CDR1 as SGHNT and CDR2 as YYREEE (reference sequence). This CDR3 is 15 amino acids long.